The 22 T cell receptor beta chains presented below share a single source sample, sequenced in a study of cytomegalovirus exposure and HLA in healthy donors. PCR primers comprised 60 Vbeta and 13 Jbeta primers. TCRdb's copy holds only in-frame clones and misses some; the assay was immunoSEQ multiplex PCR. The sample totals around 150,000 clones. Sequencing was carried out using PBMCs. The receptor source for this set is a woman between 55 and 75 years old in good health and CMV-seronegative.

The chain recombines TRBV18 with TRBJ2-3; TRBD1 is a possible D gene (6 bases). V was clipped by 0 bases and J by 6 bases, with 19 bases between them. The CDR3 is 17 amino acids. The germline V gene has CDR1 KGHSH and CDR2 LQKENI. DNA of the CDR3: TGTGCCAGCTCACCACCGAGACAGGAGCCACCGGGGGATACGCAGTATTTT. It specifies CASSPPRQEPPGDTQYF.

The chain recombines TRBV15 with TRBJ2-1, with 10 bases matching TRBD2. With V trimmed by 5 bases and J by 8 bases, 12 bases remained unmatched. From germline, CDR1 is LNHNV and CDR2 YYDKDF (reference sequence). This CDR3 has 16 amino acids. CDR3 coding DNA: TGTGCCACCAGCTCCCAGTACGAGCGGGAGGGCGATGAGCAGTTCTTC. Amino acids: CATSSQYEREGDEQFF.

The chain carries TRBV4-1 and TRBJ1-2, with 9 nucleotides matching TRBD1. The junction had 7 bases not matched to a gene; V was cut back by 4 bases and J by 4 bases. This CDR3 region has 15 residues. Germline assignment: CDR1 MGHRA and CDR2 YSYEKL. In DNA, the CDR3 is TGCGCCAGCAGCCCCAGACAGGGGGGCTCCTATGGCTACACCTTC. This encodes CASSPRQGGSYGYTF.

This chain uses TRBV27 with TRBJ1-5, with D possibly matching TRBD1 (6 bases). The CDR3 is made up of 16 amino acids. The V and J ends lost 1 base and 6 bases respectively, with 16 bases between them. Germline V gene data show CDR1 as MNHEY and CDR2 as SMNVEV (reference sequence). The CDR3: CASSLWGPPRGQPQHF. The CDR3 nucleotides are TGTGCCAGCAGTTTATGGGGGCCGCCCCGGGGTCAGCCCCAGCATTTT.

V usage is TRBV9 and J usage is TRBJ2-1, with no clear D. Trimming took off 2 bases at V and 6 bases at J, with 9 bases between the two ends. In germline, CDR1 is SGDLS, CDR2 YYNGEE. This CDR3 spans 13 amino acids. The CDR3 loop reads CASSVAERNEQFF. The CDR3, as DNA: TGTGCCAGCAGCGTCGCAGAGCGCAATGAGCAGTTCTTC.

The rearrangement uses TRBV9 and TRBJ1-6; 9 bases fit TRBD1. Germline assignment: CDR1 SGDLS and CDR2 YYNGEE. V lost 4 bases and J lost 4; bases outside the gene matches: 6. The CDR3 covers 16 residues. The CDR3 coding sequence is TGTGCCAGCAGCTCAGTGGGGACAGGGTATAATTCACCCCTCCACTTT. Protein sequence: CASSSVGTGYNSPLHF.

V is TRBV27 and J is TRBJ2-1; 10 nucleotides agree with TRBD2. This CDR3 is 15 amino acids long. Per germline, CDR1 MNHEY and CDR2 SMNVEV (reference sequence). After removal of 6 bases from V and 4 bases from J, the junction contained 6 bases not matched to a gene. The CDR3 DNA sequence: TGTGCCAGCAGCCTAAGCGGGAGGGAGTACAATGAGCAGTTCTTC. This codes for CASSLSGREYNEQFF.

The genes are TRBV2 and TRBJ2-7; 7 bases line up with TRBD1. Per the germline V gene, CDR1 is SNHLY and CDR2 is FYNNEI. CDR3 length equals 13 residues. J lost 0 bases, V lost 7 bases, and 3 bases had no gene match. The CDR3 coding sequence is TGTGCCAGCACACAGGGGTTCTCCTACGAGCAGTACTTC. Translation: CASTQGFSYEQYF.

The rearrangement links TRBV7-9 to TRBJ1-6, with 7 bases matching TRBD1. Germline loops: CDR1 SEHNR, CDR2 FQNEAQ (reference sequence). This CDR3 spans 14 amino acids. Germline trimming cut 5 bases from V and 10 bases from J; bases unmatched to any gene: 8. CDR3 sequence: CASSADRQRSPLHF. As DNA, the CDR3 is TGTGCCAGCAGCGCGGACAGGCAGCGGTCACCCCTCCACTTT.

CDR3 loop: CASTYSGDSYEQYF. In DNA, the CDR3 is TGCGCCAGCACCTACTCGGGGGATTCCTACGAGCAGTACTTC. The chain recombines TRBV5-1 with TRBJ2-7; tentatively, D is TRBD2 (6 bases). V dropped 6 bases and J dropped 1 base, with 14 bases sitting between them. Germline CDR1 reads SGHRS; CDR2 reads YFSETQ. The CDR3 covers 14 residues.

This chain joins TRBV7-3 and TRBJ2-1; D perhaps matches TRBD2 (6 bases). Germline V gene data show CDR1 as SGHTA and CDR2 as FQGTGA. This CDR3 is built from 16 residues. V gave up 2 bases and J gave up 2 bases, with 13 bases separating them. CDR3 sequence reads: CASSLYSGRTYNEQFF. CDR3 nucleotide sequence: TGTGCCAGCAGCTTATACTCGGGGAGGACCTACAATGAGCAGTTCTTC.

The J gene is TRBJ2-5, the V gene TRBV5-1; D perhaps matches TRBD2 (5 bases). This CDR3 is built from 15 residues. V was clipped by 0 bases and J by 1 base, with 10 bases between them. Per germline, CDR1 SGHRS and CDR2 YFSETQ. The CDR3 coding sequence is TGCGCCAGCAGCTTGGCACGGGAACTCCAAGAGACCCAGTACTTC. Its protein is CASSLARELQETQYF.

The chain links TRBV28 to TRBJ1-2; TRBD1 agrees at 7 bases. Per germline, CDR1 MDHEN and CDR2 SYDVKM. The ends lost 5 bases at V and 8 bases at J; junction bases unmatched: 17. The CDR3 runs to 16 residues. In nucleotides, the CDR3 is TGTGCCAGCAGTGCCGAGACCGCTCAGGGGGTTAAGGGCTACACCTTC. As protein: CASSAETAQGVKGYTF.

DNA for the CDR3: TGTGCCAGCAGTGACGGGCTAAACACCGGGGAGCTGTTTTTT. The encoded protein is CASSDGLNTGELFF. The chain joins TRBV6-4 to TRBJ2-2; D gene uncertain. CDR1 is MRHNA, CDR2 SNTAGT, per germline. V lost 2 bases and J lost 2, with 6 bases in between. The CDR3 has 14 amino acids.

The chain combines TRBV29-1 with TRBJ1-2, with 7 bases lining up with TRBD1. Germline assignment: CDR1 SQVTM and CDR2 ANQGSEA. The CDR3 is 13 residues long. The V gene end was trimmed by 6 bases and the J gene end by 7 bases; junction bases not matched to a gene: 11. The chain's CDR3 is CSVEGQRGSGYTF. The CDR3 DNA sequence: TGCAGCGTCGAGGGACAGCGGGGGTCTGGCTACACCTTC.

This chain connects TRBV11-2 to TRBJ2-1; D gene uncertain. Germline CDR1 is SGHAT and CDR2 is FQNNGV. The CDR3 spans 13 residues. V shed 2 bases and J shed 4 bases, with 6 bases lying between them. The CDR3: CASSLTQYNEQFF. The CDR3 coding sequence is TGTGCCAGCAGCTTAACACAGTACAATGAGCAGTTCTTC.

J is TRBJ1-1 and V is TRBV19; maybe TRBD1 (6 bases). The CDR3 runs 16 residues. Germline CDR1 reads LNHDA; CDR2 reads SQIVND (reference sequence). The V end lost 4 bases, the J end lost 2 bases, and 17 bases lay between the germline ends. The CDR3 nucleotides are TGTGCCAGTAGTAGGCGCCGGGACACGATAAACACTGAAGCTTTCTTT. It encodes CASSRRRDTINTEAFF.

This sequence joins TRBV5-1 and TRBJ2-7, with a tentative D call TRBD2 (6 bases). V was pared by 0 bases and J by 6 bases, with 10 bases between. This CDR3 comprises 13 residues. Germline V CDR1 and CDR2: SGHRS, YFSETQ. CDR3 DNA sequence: TGCGCCAGCAGCTTGGTAGTTAGCGGCGAGCAGTACTTC. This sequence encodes CASSLVVSGEQYF.

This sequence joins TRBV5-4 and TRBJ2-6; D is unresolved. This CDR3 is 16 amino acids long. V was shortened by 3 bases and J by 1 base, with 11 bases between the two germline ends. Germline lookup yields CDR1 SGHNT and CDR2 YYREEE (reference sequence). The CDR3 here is CASSSLGFSGANVLTF. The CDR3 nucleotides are TGTGCCAGCAGCTCCCTAGGTTTTTCTGGGGCCAACGTCCTGACTTTC.

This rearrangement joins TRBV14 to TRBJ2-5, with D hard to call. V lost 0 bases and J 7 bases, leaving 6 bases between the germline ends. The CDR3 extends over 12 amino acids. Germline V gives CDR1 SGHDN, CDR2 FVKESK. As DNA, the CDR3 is TGTGCCAGCAGCCAAGATATCGGGACCCAGTACTTC. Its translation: CASSQDIGTQYF.

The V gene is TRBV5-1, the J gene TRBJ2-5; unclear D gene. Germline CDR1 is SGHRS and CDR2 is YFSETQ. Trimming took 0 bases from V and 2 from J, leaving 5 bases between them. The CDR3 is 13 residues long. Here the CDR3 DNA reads TGCGCCAGCAGCTTGGCCCCACAAGAGACCCAGTACTTC. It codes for CASSLAPQETQYF.

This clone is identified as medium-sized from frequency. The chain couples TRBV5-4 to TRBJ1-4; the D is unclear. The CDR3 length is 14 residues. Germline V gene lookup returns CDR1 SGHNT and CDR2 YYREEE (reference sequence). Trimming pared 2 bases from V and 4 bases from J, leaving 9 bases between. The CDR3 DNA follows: TGTGCCAGCAGCTTACCGGGAGTTAATGAAAAACTGTTTTTT. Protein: CASSLPGVNEKLFF.